The entry below gives a single TCR beta chain sequence along with its context. Antigen: not known. The data belong to a study of T cell repertoires in cytomegalovirus infection. Study context: Recently identified HLA-C-restricted CMV epitopes were among the peptides used. Through public TCR beta signatures, both CMV infection and matching HLA type were indicated.

Study observations and caveats: CMV-specific TCR beta clonotypes restricted by HLA-C dominated the ex vivo response.

TCRdb redid the calling of the reads with MiXCR, one entry per CDR3 protein. The sample holds about 770,000 distinct CDR3 sequences, about 27% seen once. Germline CDR1 and CDR2: MNHEY and SMNVEV (reference sequence). V shed 6 bases and J 9 bases; nucleotides not matched to a gene: 10. This CDR3 comprises 14 residues. The origin of this receptor is a human donor in good health (CMV status not recorded). Some clones in this sample may be carry-over from other donors' samples. The chain employs TRBV27 and TRBJ1-5, with 8 bases lining up with TRBD1. The sequencing here drew on cultured CD8+ T cells from PBMCs, taken from culture after CMV antigen stimulation. CDR3 bases: TGTGCCAGCAGATCTACAGGGGGTGGGGTGCCCCAGCATTTT. Protein sequence: CASRSTGGGVPQHF.